The 4 T cell receptor beta chains below were found in one sample sequenced in a study of T cell responses to AZD1222 COVID-19 vaccine. Using immunoSEQ multiplex PCR, the repertoire was profiled, and TCRdb retains in-frame clones only, with some absent. The data contain around 200,000 clones, approximately 86% of them seen just once; the ten biggest clones take up about 8%. The sequencing used peripheral blood, collected on day 0 of AZD1222 vaccination. The receptors were gathered from an adult in good health.

The chain is built from TRBV19 and TRBJ2-7; possible D gene TRBD2, 6 bases. Trimming took off 6 bases at V and 4 bases at J, with 13 bases between the two ends. The CDR3 sequence is 13 residues long. Looked up from germline, CDR1 is LNHDA and CDR2 is SQIVND (reference sequence). CDR3 residues: CASSPGGIYEQYF. CDR3 nucleotides: TGTGCCAGTAGCCCCGGAGGGATTTACGAGCAGTACTTC. The full variable domain, with the rest looked up from reference TRBV19 and TRBJ2-7, is DGGITQSPKYLFRKEGQNVTLSCEQNLNHDAMYWYRQDPGQGLRLIYYSQIVNDFQKGDIAEGYSVSREKKESFPLTVTSAQKNPTAFYLCASSPGGIYEQYFGPGTRLTVT.

The J gene is TRBJ1-5, the V gene TRBV28, with TRBD1 as a possible D gene (6 bases). Trimming cost V 5 bases and J 9 bases, with 17 bases left between them. Germline V gene lookup returns CDR1 MDHEN and CDR2 SYDVKM. The CDR3 has 14 residues. CDR3 DNA: TGTGCCAGCAGTGCCGGGACACGGGTTGGGCCCCAGCATTTT. Residues: CASSAGTRVGPQHF. Together with reference TRBV28 and TRBJ1-5, the CDR3 gives the full variable domain: DVKVTQSSRYLVKRTGEKVFLECVQDMDHENMFWYRQDPGLGLRLIYFSYDVKMKEKGDIPEGYSVSREKKERFSLILESASTNQTSMYLCASSAGTRVGPQHFGDGTRLSIL.

The CDR3 protein is CASSLITEAFF. CDR3 nucleotide sequence: TGTGCCAGCAGTTTGATAACTGAAGCTTTCTTT. The chain couples TRBV12-3 or TRBV12-4 to TRBJ1-1; D not resolved. V lost 3 bases and J lost 5, with 4 bases in between. The CDR3 extends over 11 amino acids.

The genes are TRBV19 and TRBJ1-1; TRBD1 agrees at 9 bases. The V and J ends lost 7 bases and 1 base, in that order; junction bases with no gene match: 4. The V gene's germline CDR1 is LNHDA and CDR2 SQIVND (reference sequence). CDR3 size: 14 residues. The CDR3 nucleotides read TGTGCCAGTAAGGGACAGGGACAGAACACTGAAGCTTTCTTT. It translates to CASKGQGQNTEAFF.